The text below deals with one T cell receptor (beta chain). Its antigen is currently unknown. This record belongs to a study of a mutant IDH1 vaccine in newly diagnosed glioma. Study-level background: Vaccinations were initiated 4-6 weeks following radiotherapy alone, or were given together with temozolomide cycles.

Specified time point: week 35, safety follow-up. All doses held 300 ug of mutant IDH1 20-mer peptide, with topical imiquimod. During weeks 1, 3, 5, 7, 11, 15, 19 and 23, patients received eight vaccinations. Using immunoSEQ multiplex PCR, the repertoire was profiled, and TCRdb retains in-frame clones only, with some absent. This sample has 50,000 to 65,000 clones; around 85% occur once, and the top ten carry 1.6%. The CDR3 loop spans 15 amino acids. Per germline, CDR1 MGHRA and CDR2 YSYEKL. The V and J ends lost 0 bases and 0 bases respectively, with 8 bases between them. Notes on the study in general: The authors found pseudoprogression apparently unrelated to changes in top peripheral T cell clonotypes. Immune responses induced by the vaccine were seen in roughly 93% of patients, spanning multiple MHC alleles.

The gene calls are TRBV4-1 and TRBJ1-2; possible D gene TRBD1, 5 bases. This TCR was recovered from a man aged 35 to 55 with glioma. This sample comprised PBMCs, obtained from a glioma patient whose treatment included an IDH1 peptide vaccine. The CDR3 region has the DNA TGCGCCAGCAGCCAAGAGGGCAGGGCTAACTATGGCTACACCTTC. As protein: CASSQEGRANYGYTF.